One TCR beta chain is described in this entry. These data belong to a study of blood T cell repertoires in COVID-19. Study-level information: Sources were T cells, B-cell-depleted T cells, or PBMCs; the material itself was cDNA or gDNA.

In germline, CDR1 is KGHSH, CDR2 LQKENI. The trim removed 5 bases at V and 4 bases at J, leaving 2 bases unmatched. The CDR3 consists of 14 residues. Original methodology: Reference gene primer amplification gave estimated nucleated cell counts. The method was immunoSEQ multiplex PCR; TCRdb's version includes in-frame clones alone and lacks a portion of them. V and J calls and clone size follow that table, whereas D and trimming were derived from the DNA. The table includes 250,000 to 300,000 clones, over 65% detected once. This TCR was recovered from a man aged 55 to 70 who had recovered from COVID-19. This chain uses TRBV18 with TRBJ1-4, with 9 nucleotides matching TRBD1. The sequenced sample consisted of peripheral blood. CDR3 bases: TGTGCCAGCTCATGGACAGGGGATAATGAAAAACTGTTTTTT. Translation gives CASSWTGDNEKLFF.